This T cell receptor beta chain is from a study of cytomegalovirus exposure and HLA in healthy donors. For the study at large: HLA-typed donors were the source of about 90 million unique TCRs held in an early data release.

Findings of the study overall: Data from an earlier analysis indicated that most TCR beta V segments were productive either about 90% or about 30% of the time. TCR beta sequences reportedly predicted the HLA-A and HLA-B alleles of most subjects accurately. Listed as cytomegalovirus-associated were around 160 TCR beta chains.

Use of 60 Vbeta and 13 Jbeta primers characterized the PCR. The data were produced by immunoSEQ multiplex PCR, yet TCRdb's version contains in-frame clones alone and is incomplete. The table has approximately 130,000 clones, roughly four fifths seen once. This clone was counted between two and nine times. The antigen is unknown. The CDR3 has 15 residues. The germline gives CDR1 SEHNR, CDR2 FQNEAQ (reference sequence). The V segment lost 2 bases and the J segment 2 bases; nucleotides outside the gene matches: 5. The clonotype originates from a woman aged 45 to 65 in good health and CMV-seronegative. V and J are TRBV7-9 and TRBJ2-5; TRBD2 matches 7 bases. The sequencing sample was made of PBMCs. CDR3 loop: CASSLNLAAQETQYF. In nucleotides, the CDR3 is TGTGCCAGCAGCTTAAACCTAGCGGCACAAGAGACCCAGTACTTC.